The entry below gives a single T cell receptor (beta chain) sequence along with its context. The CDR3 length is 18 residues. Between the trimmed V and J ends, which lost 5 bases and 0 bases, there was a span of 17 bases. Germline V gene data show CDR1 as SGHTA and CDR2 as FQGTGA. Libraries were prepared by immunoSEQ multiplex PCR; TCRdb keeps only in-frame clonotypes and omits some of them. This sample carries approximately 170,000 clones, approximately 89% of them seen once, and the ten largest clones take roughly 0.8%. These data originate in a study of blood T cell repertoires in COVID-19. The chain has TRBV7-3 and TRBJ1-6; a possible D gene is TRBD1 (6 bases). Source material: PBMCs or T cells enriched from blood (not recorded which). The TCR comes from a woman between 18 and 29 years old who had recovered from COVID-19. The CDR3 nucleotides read TGTGCCAGCAGCCCACGGACAGAGAGTAGCTCCTATAATTCACCCCTCCACTTT. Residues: CASSPRTESSSYNSPLHF.